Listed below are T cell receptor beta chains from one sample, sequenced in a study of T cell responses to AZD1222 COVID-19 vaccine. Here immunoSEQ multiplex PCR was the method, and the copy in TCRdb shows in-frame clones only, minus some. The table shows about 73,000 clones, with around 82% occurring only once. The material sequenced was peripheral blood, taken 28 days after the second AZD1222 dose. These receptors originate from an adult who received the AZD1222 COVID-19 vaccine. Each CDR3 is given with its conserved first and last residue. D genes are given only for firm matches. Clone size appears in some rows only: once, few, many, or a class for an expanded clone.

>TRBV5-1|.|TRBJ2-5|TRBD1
TGCGCCAGCAGCCCTCCGGACAGGGGAGAGACCCAGTACTTC
CASSPPDRGETQYF
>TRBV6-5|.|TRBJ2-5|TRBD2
TGTGCCAGCAGCCGGGACTATGAGGAGACCCAGTACTTC
CASSRDYEETQYF
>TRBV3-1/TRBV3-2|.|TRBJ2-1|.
TGTGCCAGCAGCCCACGGGACAAAGGATACAATGAGCAGTTCTTC
CASSPRDKGYNEQFF
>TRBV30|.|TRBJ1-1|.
TGTGCCTGGAGTCGAACCTGGAACACTGAAGCTTTCTTT
CAWSRTWNTEAFF
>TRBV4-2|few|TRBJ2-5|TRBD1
TGTGCCAGCAGCCAGGGACAGGACGGGCAAGAGACCCAGTACTTC
CASSQGQDGQETQYF
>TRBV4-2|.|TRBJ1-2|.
TGTGCCAGCAGCCAAGAAGGCAGGGTCAACTATGGCTACACCTTC
CASSQEGRVNYGYTF
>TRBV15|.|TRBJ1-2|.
TGTGCCACCAGCAGAGATTTCGGCCCACGGGATGGCTACACCTTC
CATSRDFGPRDGYTF
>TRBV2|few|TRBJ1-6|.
TGTGCCAGCAGTGAGCGGGAGACCGGTCGGTCACCCCTCCACTTT
CASSERETGRSPLHF
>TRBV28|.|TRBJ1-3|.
TGTGCCAGCAGCGACCGGGGCGGCCGCTCTGGAAACACCATATATTTT
CASSDRGGRSGNTIYF
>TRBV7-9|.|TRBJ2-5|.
TGTGCCAGCAGCATAGGAGAGACCCAGTACTTC
CASSIGETQYF
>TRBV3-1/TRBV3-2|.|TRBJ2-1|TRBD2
TGTGCCAGCAGCCCGGGACTAGCGAATGAGCAGTTCTTC
CASSPGLANEQFF
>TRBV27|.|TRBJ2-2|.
TGTGCCAGCAGTCTCCAAGGGTCCGGGGAGCTGTTTTTT
CASSLQGSGELFF
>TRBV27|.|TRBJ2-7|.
TGTGCCAGCGCCCCGGCGGGACGGAGCTCCTACGAGCAGTACTTC
CASAPAGRSSYEQYF
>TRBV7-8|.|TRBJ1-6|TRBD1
TGTGCCAGCAGCGCTGCCACAGGGGATAATTCACCCCTCCACTTT
CASSAATGDNSPLHF
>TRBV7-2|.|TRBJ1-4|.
TGTGCCAGCAGCTTTACCCGGGGGGGGGAAAAACTGTTTTTT
CASSFTRGGEKLFF
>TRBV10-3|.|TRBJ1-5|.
TGTGCCATCAGTGAGTCAAGCTATCAGCCCCAGCATTTT
CAISESSYQPQHF
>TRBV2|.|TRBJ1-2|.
TGTGCCAGCAGTGAATTAGGTGGCTACACCTTC
CASSELGGYTF
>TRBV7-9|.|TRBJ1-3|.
TGTGCCAGCGGGCTACAACGATCCTCTGGAAACACCATATATTTT
CASGLQRSSGNTIYF
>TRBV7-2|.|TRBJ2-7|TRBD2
TGTGCCAGCAGCCCCGTTCCGTTAGCGGGATCCTACGAGCAGTACTTC
CASSPVPLAGSYEQYF
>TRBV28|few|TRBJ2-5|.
TGTGCCAGCAGTGCCCCACAGGGCCCCCAAGAGACCCAGTACTTC
CASSAPQGPQETQYF
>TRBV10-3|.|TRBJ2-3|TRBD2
TGTGCCATCTCTGTCAAGGGACTAGCGGGGGGTAGAACAGATACGCAGTATTTT
CAISVKGLAGGRTDTQYF
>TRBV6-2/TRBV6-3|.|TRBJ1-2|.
TGTGCCAGCAGCCAACAGGGAGGACGAGGCTACACCTTC
CASSQQGGRGYTF
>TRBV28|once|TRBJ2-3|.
TGTGCCAGCAGTTCCCACAGGGGCACAGATACGCAGTATTTT
CASSSHRGTDTQYF
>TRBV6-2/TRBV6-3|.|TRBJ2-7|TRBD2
TGTGCCAGCAGTTACTCGGGGGGTAGCGGGGGCCACTACGAGCAGTACTTC
CASSYSGGSGGHYEQYF
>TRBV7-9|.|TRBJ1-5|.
TGTGCCAGCAGCTTCGTTACGGAGGATCAGCCCCAGCATTTT
CASSFVTEDQPQHF
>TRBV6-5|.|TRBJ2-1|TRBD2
TGTGCCAGCAGCGGCGGGACTAGCGGCTACAATGAGCAGTTCTTC
CASSGGTSGYNEQFF
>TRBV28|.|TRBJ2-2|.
TGTGCCGTAAAACCTCCGGCTGTCGGGACCGGGGAGCTGTTTTTT
CAVKPPAVGTGELFF
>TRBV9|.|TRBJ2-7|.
TGTGCCAGCAGCGGACTTGTGGACGAGCAGTACTTC
CASSGLVDEQYF
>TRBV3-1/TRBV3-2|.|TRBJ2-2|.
TGTGCCAGCAGCTTAGGCGCGGGTTCGACCGGGGAGCTGTTTTTT
CASSLGAGSTGELFF
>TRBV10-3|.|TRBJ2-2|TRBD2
TGTGCCATCAGTGAGTCCGGACTAGCGGGAGGCGGCGGGGAGCTGTTTTTT
CAISESGLAGGGGELFF
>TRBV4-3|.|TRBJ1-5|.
TGCGCCAGCAGCCAAGCGCATAGCAATCAGCCCCAGCATTTT
CASSQAHSNQPQHF
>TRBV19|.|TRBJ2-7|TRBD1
TGTGCCAGTAGTATCTGGACAGGGTCCTACGAGCAGTACTTC
CASSIWTGSYEQYF
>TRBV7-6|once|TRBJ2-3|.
TGTGCCAGCAGCCCGGACTCGCGCACAGATACGCAGTATTTT
CASSPDSRTDTQYF
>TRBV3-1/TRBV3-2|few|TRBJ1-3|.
TGTGCCAGCAGTCAATCTCGAGCTATCTCTGGAAACACCATATATTTT
CASSQSRAISGNTIYF
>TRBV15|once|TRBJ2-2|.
TGTGCCACCCAGCTGCGCGAGGGGGCCGGGGAGCTGTTTTTT
CATQLREGAGELFF
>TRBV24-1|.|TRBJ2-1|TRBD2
TGTGCCACCAGTGGACCCGGGGGACTATACAATGAGCAGTTCTTC
CATSGPGGLYNEQFF
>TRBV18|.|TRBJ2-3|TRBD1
TGTGCCAGCTCACCGAGGGGGCAAGAGACAGATACGCAGTATTTT
CASSPRGQETDTQYF
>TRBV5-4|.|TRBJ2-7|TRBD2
TGTGCCAGCAGCTTCACTAGCGGGGGGCCCTACGAGCAGTACTTC
CASSFTSGGPYEQYF
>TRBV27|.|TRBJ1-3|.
TGTGCCAGCCGGCGGGGGGACTCTGGAAACACCATATATTTT
CASRRGDSGNTIYF
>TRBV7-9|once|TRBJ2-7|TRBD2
TGTGCCAGCAGTAGAACTAGCGGGAGCTCCTACGAGCAGTACTTC
CASSRTSGSSYEQYF
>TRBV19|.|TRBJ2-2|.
TGTGCCAGTAGTATAGCCCGAGTTTCCGGGGCAGGGAGACCCGGGGAGCTGTTTTTT
CASSIARVSGAGRPGELFF
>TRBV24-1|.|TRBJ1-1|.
TGTGCCACCAGTTCTGGCAGCCACAACACTGAAGCTTTCTTT
CATSSGSHNTEAFF
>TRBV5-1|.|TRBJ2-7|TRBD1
TGCGCCAGCAGCCAGGGGACAGCGTACGAGCAGTACTTC
CASSQGTAYEQYF
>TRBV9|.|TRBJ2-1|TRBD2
TGTGCCAGCAGCGTGACTAGCCGGGAGCAGTTCTTC
CASSVTSREQFF
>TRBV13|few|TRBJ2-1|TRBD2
TGTGCCAGCAGGGTGGGACTAGCGGGCAATGAGCAGTTCTTC
CASRVGLAGNEQFF
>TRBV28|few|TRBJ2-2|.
TGTGCCAGCAGGATAAGCCCCGGGGAGCTGTTTTTT
CASRISPGELFF
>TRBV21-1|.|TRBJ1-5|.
TGTGCCAGCAGCTTATCAAAGGGCCTCTTGGATCGACCCCAGCATTTT
CASSLSKGLLDRPQHF
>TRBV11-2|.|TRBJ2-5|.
TGTGCCAGCAGCCTTGGACAGAGGGAGACCCAGTACTTC
CASSLGQRETQYF
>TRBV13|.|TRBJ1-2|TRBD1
TGTGCCAGCAGCCCTGACAGGGAGGGAGCCACCTTC
CASSPDREGATF
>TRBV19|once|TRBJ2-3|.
TGTGCCAGTAGTCCCACCGGGTATACGCAGTATTTT
CASSPTGYTQYF
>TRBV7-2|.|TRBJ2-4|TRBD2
TGTGCCAGCAGCTTATATTCCGGGGGGGCCGTAGCCAAAAACATTCAGTACTTC
CASSLYSGGAVAKNIQYF
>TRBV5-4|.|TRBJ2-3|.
TGTGCCAGCAGCGAAACTCCCCCACTAGTCGGGAGCACAGATACGCAGTATTTT
CASSETPPLVGSTDTQYF
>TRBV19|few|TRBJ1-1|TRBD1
TGTGCCAGTTTGCCCCAAATCGACAGGGTCGGCACTGAAGCTTTCTTT
CASLPQIDRVGTEAFF
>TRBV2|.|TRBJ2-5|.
TGTGCCAGCAGGGGGGAAGAGACCCAGTACTTC
CASRGEETQYF
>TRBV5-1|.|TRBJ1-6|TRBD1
TGCGCCAGCAGCTTGGGGGGACAGGGGGTTTCACCCCTCCACTTT
CASSLGGQGVSPLHF
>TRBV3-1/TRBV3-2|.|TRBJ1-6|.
TGTGCCAGCAGCCAAGGTACAGTGAAGTCACCCCTCCACTTT
CASSQGTVKSPLHF
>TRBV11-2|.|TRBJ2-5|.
TGTGCCAGCAGCTTACGAGGGGGGCAAGAGACCCAGTACTTC
CASSLRGGQETQYF
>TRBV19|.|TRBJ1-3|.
TGTGCCAGTAGTACTCTACAGGGCTCTGGAAACACCATATATTTT
CASSTLQGSGNTIYF
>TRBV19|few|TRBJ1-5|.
TGTGCCAGTGGCCCGAATCAGCCCCAGCATTTT
CASGPNQPQHF